This TCR beta chain was found in a study of T cell changes during pregnancy in multiple sclerosis. Some clones are missing from TCRdb's copy, which holds only in-frame ones; the method was immunoSEQ multiplex PCR. The data contain some 93,000 clones, about nine tenths of them singletons. The V end lost 4 bases, the J end lost 5 bases, and 14 bases lay between the germline ends. Germline CDR1 MDHEN, CDR2 SYDVKM. There are 14 residues in the CDR3. This TCR was sampled from a female donor in good health, enrolled as a control in a pregnancy study. The chain carries TRBV28 and TRBJ1-1; D call uncertain. This sample comprised peripheral blood, obtained after pregnancy. CDR3 nucleotides: TGTGCCAGCAGTTCTCGTTATGGCCGTACTGAAGCTTTCTTT. Its protein product is CASSSRYGRTEAFF.